One TCR beta chain is described in this entry. As yet, its antigen is unknown. CDR1 is MGHRA and CDR2 is YSYEKL in the germline V gene. Trimming shortened V by 1 base and J by 0 bases, and 7 bases separated the two germline ends. The CDR3 has 15 residues. Using immunoSEQ multiplex PCR, the repertoire was profiled, and TCRdb retains in-frame clones only, with some absent. The sample carries about 330,000 clones, approximately 86% recorded once. The data belong to a study of cytomegalovirus exposure and HLA in healthy donors. Overall study findings and caveats: Specificity of three CMV-associated chains for CMV antigens was verified in vitro. Reports credit the classifier with highly specific, highly sensitive diagnosis of cytomegalovirus status. Researchers counted around 180 TCR beta chains as cytomegalovirus-associated. Generally TCR sequences proved uncommon, though certain public TCRs appeared in numerous donors.

This clonotype originated in a woman in her 30s in good health and CMV-seropositive. The chain has TRBV4-1 and TRBJ2-1; D is uncertain. The specimen sequenced was PBMCs. CDR3 DNA sequence: TGCGCCAGCAGCCAAGCCCGCAGCTCCTACAATGAGCAGTTCTTC. Its translation is CASSQARSSYNEQFF.